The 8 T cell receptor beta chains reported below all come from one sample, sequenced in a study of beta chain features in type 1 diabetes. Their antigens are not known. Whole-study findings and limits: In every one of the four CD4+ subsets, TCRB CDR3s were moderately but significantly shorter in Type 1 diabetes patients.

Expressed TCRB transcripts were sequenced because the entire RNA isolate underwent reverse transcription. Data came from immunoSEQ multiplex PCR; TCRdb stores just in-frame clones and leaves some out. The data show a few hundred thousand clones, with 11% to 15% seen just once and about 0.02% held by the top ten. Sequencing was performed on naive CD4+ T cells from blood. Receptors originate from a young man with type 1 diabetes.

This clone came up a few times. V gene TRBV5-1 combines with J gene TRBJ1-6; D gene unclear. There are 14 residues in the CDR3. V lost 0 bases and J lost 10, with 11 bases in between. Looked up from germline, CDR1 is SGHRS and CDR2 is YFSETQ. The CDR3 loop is CASSLAESESPLHF. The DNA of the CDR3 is TGCGCCAGCAGCTTGGCGGAGTCGGAGTCACCCCTCCACTTT.

The CDR3 sequence is CASSDEKGVEAFF. In DNA, the CDR3 is TGTGCCAGCAGTGACGAAAAAGGGGTTGAAGCTTTCTTT. The chain couples TRBV6-1 to TRBJ1-1; a possible D gene is TRBD1 (5 bases). There are 13 residues in the CDR3. V was trimmed by 3 bases and J by 7 bases, leaving 12 bases between them. The germline gives CDR1 MNHNS, CDR2 SASEGT.

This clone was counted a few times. Here the CDR3 DNA reads TGTGCCAGCAGCTCGGGTCTTAGTATGAACACTGAAGCTTTCTTT. This translates into CASSSGLSMNTEAFF. The J gene is TRBJ1-1, the V gene TRBV7-9; D unresolved. CDR1 and CDR2 from the germline V gene are SEHNR and FQNEAQ (reference sequence). With 4 bases removed from V and 0 bases from J, the gap between germline ends came to 12 bases. This CDR3 spans 15 amino acids.

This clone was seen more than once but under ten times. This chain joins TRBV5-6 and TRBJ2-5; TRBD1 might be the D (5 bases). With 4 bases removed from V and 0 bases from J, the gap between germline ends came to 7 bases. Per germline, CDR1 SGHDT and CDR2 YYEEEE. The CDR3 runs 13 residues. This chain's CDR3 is CASSLDNQETQYF. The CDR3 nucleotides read TGTGCCAGCAGCCTGGACAACCAAGAGACCCAGTACTTC. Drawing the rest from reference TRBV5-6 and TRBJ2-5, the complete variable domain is DAGVTQSPTHLIKTRGQQVTLRCSPKSGHDTVSWYQQALGQGPQFIFQYYEEEERQRGNFPDRFSGHQFPNYSSELNVNALLLGDSALYLCASSLDNQETQYFGPGTRLLVL.

The CDR3 sequence is CASSPPGLGSSEQYF. The CDR3, as DNA: TGTGCCAGCTCACCACCGGGACTAGGAAGCTCCGAGCAGTACTTC. This sequence joins TRBV18 and TRBJ2-7; TRBD2 matches 8 bases. Losses at the gene ends were 0 bases for V and 6 bases for J; bases not matched to a gene: 7. The CDR3 is made up of 15 amino acids. Germline CDR1 KGHSH, CDR2 LQKENI. The full variable domain, rest sourced from reference TRBV18 and TRBJ2-7, is NAGVMQNPRHLVRRRGQEARLRCSPMKGHSHVYWYRQLPEEGLKFMVYLQKENIIDESGMPKERFSAEFPKEGPSILRIQQVVRGDSAAYFCASSPPGLGSSEQYFGPGTRLTVT.

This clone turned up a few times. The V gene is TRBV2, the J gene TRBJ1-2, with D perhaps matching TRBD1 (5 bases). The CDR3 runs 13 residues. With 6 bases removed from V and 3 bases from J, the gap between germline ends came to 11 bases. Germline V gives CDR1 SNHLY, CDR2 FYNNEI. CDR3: CASSADSYYGYTF. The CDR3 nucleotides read TGTGCCAGCAGCGCCGACAGTTACTATGGCTACACCTTC.

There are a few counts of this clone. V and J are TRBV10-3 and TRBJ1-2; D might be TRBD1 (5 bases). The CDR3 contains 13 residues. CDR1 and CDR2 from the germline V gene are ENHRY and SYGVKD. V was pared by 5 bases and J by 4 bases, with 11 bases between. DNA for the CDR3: TGTGCCATCAGTCAACAGGAGCCCTATGGCTACACCTTC. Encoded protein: CAISQQEPYGYTF.

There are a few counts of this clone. The CDR3: CASRGRGGAFF. The CDR3 region has the DNA TGTGCCAGCAGAGGCCGGGGGGGCGCTTTCTTT. The rearrangement joins TRBV7-8 to TRBJ1-1, with D perhaps matching TRBD1 (6 bases). Germline CDR1 SGHVS, CDR2 FQNEAQ. This CDR3 region has 11 residues. Trimming left V 6 bases short and J 11 bases short, with 13 bases between.